These 30 T cell receptor beta chains were sequenced from one sample in a study of blood T cell repertoires in COVID-19. TCRdb's table, derived via immunoSEQ multiplex PCR, lists solely in-frame clones and lacks some. The sample comprises about 300,000 clones, 85% to 90% of which are singletons, and 6.3% rests with the top ten. Sequencing was done on a sample of peripheral blood. The source of these receptors is a woman in her 50s with COVID-19, enrolled during active disease.

V and J are TRBV19 and TRBJ1-2; 11 bases align to TRBD1. There are 18 residues in the CDR3. The V gene end was trimmed by 6 bases and the J gene end by 4 bases; junction bases not matched to a gene: 16. Germline V gene sequence: CDR1 LNHDA, CDR2 SQIVND (reference sequence). The chain's CDR3 is CASSNRINRGQGGYGYTF. CDR3 in DNA: TGTGCCAGTAGCAACCGAATTAACCGGGGACAGGGGGGCTATGGCTACACCTTC.

J is TRBJ1-2 and V is TRBV6-6; 8 nucleotides line up with TRBD1. The CDR3 is 15 amino acids. Germline V gene sequence: CDR1 MNHNY, CDR2 SVGAGI (reference sequence). V dropped 5 bases and J dropped 2; count of bases not matched to a gene: 7. The CDR3 DNA follows: TGTGCCAGCAGTCAAGCAGGGGGCGTCAACTATGGCTACACCTTC. Its translation: CASSQAGGVNYGYTF.

This clone has a handful of counts. The CDR3 DNA follows: TGTGCCAGCAGTGACCTTCCCGGGACACACACCGGGGAGCTGTTTTTT. Translating gives CASSDLPGTHTGELFF. The chain uses TRBV6-4 and TRBJ2-2; a possible D gene is TRBD1 (6 bases). V was trimmed by 2 bases and J by 3 bases, leaving 13 bases between them. The CDR3 contains 16 residues. Germline lookup yields CDR1 MRHNA and CDR2 SNTAGT.

The chain combines TRBV15 with TRBJ2-1; 7 bases map to TRBD1. Germline V gene data show CDR1 as LNHNV and CDR2 as YYDKDF (reference sequence). The CDR3 length is 15 residues. Trimming removed 0 bases from V and 1 base from J; junction bases left unmatched: 0. CDR3 residues: CATSRDRGSYNEQFF. The DNA of the CDR3 is TGTGCCACCAGCAGAGACAGGGGGTCCTACAATGAGCAGTTCTTC.

The chain has TRBV13 and TRBJ2-3; D perhaps matches TRBD2 (5 bases). V was clipped by 5 bases and J by 4 bases, with 19 bases between them. The CDR3 totals 16 residues. Germline V CDR1 and CDR2: PRHDT, FYEKMQ (reference sequence). CDR3 sequence reads: CASSLGGTPAADTQYF. As DNA, the CDR3 is TGTGCCAGCAGCCTTGGAGGCACCCCGGCCGCAGATACGCAGTATTTT.

The J gene is TRBJ1-2, the V gene TRBV9; perhaps TRBD1 as D (5 bases). This CDR3 contains 15 residues. Germline CDR1 reads SGDLS; CDR2 reads YYNGEE. V was clipped by 4 bases and J by 2 bases, with 15 bases between them. The DNA of the CDR3 is TGTGCCAGCAGCCTTTCGGGGGGGAACAACTATGGCTACACCTTC. This sequence encodes CASSLSGGNNYGYTF.

A word on this clone: A much larger clone differs from this one at a single base, so this may be a read error. This chain uses TRBV7-3 with TRBJ2-1; 13 nucleotides agree with TRBD2. The V and J ends lost 3 bases and 6 bases, in that order; junction bases with no gene match: 2. Per the germline V gene, CDR1 is SGHTA and CDR2 is FQGTGA. The CDR3 contains 15 residues. The DNA for the CDR3 is TGTGCCAGCAGCTTTGGACTAGCGGGAGTCAATGAGCAGTTCTTC. It codes for CASSFGLAGVNEQFF.

The chain employs TRBV6-2 or TRBV6-3 and TRBJ1-2, with 10 bases aligning to TRBD1. Germline CDR1 and CDR2: MNHEY and SVGEGT. This CDR3 is built from 18 residues. The V and J ends lost 6 bases and 5 bases, in that order; junction bases with no gene match: 18. The CDR3, as DNA: TGTGCCAGCAGCTCTCTCCAACGGGACAGGGGCCTTAATTATGGCTACACCTTC. This sequence encodes CASSSLQRDRGLNYGYTF.

The chain links TRBV5-1 to TRBJ1-1; 8 nucleotides match TRBD1. V shed 5 bases, J shed 1 base, and the junction held 7 bases outside the gene matches. Germline CDR1 SGHRS, CDR2 YFSETQ. The CDR3 loop spans 15 amino acids. This CDR3 reads CASRYRGRRNTEAFF. The CDR3 DNA reads TGCGCCAGCAGATACAGGGGGAGGAGGAACACTGAAGCTTTCTTT.

The chain carries TRBV30 and TRBJ1-1; 9 nucleotides align to TRBD1. The CDR3 has 14 amino acids. Germline assignment: CDR1 GTSNPN and CDR2 SVGIG (reference sequence). The junction had 4 bases not matched to a gene; V was cut back by 1 base and J by 4 bases. This chain's CDR3 is CAWSGGTGLTEAFF. CDR3 sequence (DNA): TGTGCCTGGAGTGGAGGGACAGGGCTCACTGAAGCTTTCTTT.

This clone was found once. This chain uses TRBV11-3 with TRBJ2-6; D possibly corresponds to TRBD1 (6 bases). Trimming left V 5 bases short and J 3 bases short, with 17 bases between. CDR3 size: 17 residues. Per the germline V gene, CDR1 is SGHNT and CDR2 is YENEEA. CDR3 sequence: CASSPRDIMFGANVLTF. The DNA of the CDR3 is TGTGCCAGCAGCCCCAGGGACATTATGTTTGGGGCCAACGTCCTGACTTTC.

The chain uses TRBV12-3 or TRBV12-4 and TRBJ2-1, with TRBD1 matching over 7 bases. The trim removed 6 bases at V and 9 bases at J, leaving 8 bases unmatched. CDR3 length equals 13 residues. CDR3 amino acids: CASSLGQTGEQFF. The CDR3 bases are TGTGCCAGCAGCCTGGGACAGACGGGTGAGCAGTTCTTC.

This sequence joins TRBV15 and TRBJ1-1; D might be TRBD1 (5 bases). This CDR3 has 13 amino acids. Per the germline V gene, CDR1 is LNHNV and CDR2 is YYDKDF (reference sequence). V dropped 5 bases and J dropped 5 bases, with 12 bases sitting between them. This CDR3 reads CATSPPGATEAFF. Here the CDR3 DNA reads TGTGCCACCAGCCCCCCTGGGGCGACTGAAGCTTTCTTT.

J is TRBJ1-2 and V is TRBV19; D is undetermined. Germline-derived CDR1 and CDR2 are LNHDA and SQIVND (reference sequence). The CDR3 length is 14 residues. Trimming stripped 3 bases from V and 0 bases from J, with 8 bases between. CDR3 protein: CASSIAGTNYGYTF. The CDR3 bases are TGTGCCAGTAGTATCGCGGGGACTAACTATGGCTACACCTTC.

The CDR3 DNA is TGTGCCAGCAGCTTAGGAGGCGGGCTAGCGGAAGAGACCCAGTACTTC. Protein sequence: CASSLGGGLAEETQYF. The V gene is TRBV7-2, the J gene TRBJ2-5, with 7 nucleotides matching TRBD2. The CDR3 covers 16 residues. Trimming cost V 1 base and J 3 bases; bases outside gene matches: 8. The germline CDR1 and CDR2 sequences are SGHTA and FQGNSA.

The chain combines TRBV6-6 with TRBJ1-1; 7 bases are a match to TRBD1. V was pared by 6 bases and J by 4 bases, with 8 bases of the junction left unmatched. The CDR3 loop spans 14 amino acids. Germline V lookup: CDR1 MNHNY, CDR2 SVGAGI (reference sequence). The DNA of the CDR3 is TGTGCCAGCAGCTACGACAGGGCTGGCACTGAAGCTTTCTTT. Translated, it gives CASSYDRAGTEAFF.

This chain links TRBV7-8 with TRBJ2-1; 11 bases line up with TRBD2. With V trimmed by 4 bases and J by 5 bases, 4 bases remained unmatched. This CDR3 is 15 amino acids long. Germline CDR1 and CDR2: SGHVS and FQNEAQ. CDR3 protein: CASSSPSGRNNEQFF. In nucleotides, the CDR3 is TGTGCCAGCAGCTCCCCTAGCGGGAGGAACAATGAGCAGTTCTTC.

This clone was seen only once. The chain has TRBV30 and TRBJ2-1, with no clear D. Trimming removed 0 bases at V and 7 bases at J, with 13 bases between. CDR3 length: 14 residues. Germline V gene sequence: CDR1 GTSNPN, CDR2 SVGIG (reference sequence). CDR3 coding DNA: TGTGCCTGGAGTGTATCGGGTATTAGGAATGAGCAGTTCTTC. This gives the protein CAWSVSGIRNEQFF.

The rearrangement links TRBV12-3 or TRBV12-4 to TRBJ1-2; TRBD1 aligns across 8 bases. The ends lost 6 bases at V and 2 bases at J; junction bases unmatched: 2. This CDR3 region has 13 residues. CDR3 in DNA: TGTGCCAGCAGCCGGGACAGGAACTATGGCTACACCTTC. The encoded protein is CASSRDRNYGYTF.

The chain carries TRBV20-1 and TRBJ2-7, with D uncertain. Germline-derived CDR1 and CDR2 are DFQATT and SNEGSKA (reference sequence). Trimming shortened V by 3 bases and J by 2 bases, and 14 bases separated the two germline ends. The CDR3 is 14 residues long. CDR3: CSASQRVKPYEQYF. Written as DNA, the CDR3 is TGCAGTGCTAGTCAACGGGTGAAGCCCTACGAGCAGTACTTC.

The rearrangement joins TRBV19 to TRBJ1-2; 7 nucleotides match TRBD1. Trimming took 5 bases from V and 4 from J; bases not matched to a gene: 7. This CDR3 is 14 amino acids long. From germline, CDR1 is LNHDA and CDR2 SQIVND (reference sequence). The CDR3 loop is CASSVSQGVYGYTF. DNA of the CDR3: TGTGCCAGTAGTGTATCGCAGGGGGTCTATGGCTACACCTTC.

V gene TRBV27 combines with J gene TRBJ2-5; TRBD2 matches 7 bases. CDR1 is MNHEY, CDR2 SMNVEV, per germline (reference sequence). J lost 5 bases, V lost 2 bases, and 5 bases had no gene match. There are 14 residues in the CDR3. The chain's CDR3 is CASSLLAAGETQYF. The DNA for the CDR3 is TGTGCCAGCAGTTTACTAGCGGCCGGGGAGACCCAGTACTTC.

The J gene is TRBJ2-1, the V gene TRBV18; TRBD2 agrees at 13 bases. The CDR3 runs 16 residues. CDR1 KGHSH and CDR2 LQKENI come from the germline V gene. Germline trimming cut 2 bases from V and 7 bases from J; bases unmatched to any gene: 5. The CDR3 bases are TGTGCCAGCTCACCAAGACTAGCGGGAGGATTAAATGAGCAGTTCTTC. Translation: CASSPRLAGGLNEQFF.

This clone was observed once. The V gene is TRBV4-1, the J gene TRBJ2-7; 10 nucleotides match TRBD1. This CDR3 is 16 amino acids long. Germline V CDR1 and CDR2: MGHRA, YSYEKL. V gave up 4 bases and J gave up 4 bases; unmatched junction bases: 10. For the CDR3, the DNA is TGCGCCAGCAGCCCGTCGCAGAGGACAGGGGGATACGAGCAGTACTTC. Protein product: CASSPSQRTGGYEQYF.

The chain joins TRBV18 to TRBJ1-5, with unresolved D. CDR1 and CDR2 from the germline V gene are KGHSH and LQKENI. Trimming removed 5 bases at V and 4 bases at J, with 15 bases between. This CDR3 contains 15 residues. The CDR3 DNA reads as TGTGCCAGCTCAATAGATAACTTTCCTAATCAGCCCCAGCATTTT. Translating gives CASSIDNFPNQPQHF.

V gene TRBV18 combines with J gene TRBJ1-2, with 10 bases fitting TRBD1. The CDR3 totals 15 residues. Germline assignment: CDR1 KGHSH and CDR2 LQKENI. Losses at the gene ends were 4 bases for V and 2 bases for J; bases not matched to a gene: 4. As DNA, the CDR3 is TGTGCCAGCTCACTGGGGACAGGGGCAAACTATGGCTACACCTTC. Amino acids: CASSLGTGANYGYTF.

This clone was counted once. The V gene is TRBV18, the J gene TRBJ2-7; 8 nucleotides match TRBD1. Germline V lookup: CDR1 KGHSH, CDR2 LQKENI. The V segment lost 1 base and the J segment 2 bases; nucleotides outside the gene matches: 7. The length of the CDR3 is 16 residues. CDR3 sequence reads: CASSPRIGTGAYEQYF. In nucleotides, the CDR3 is TGTGCCAGCTCACCACGGATCGGGACAGGTGCCTACGAGCAGTACTTC.

The genes are TRBV30 and TRBJ2-1, with 7 nucleotides matching TRBD2. Germline V gene sequence: CDR1 GTSNPN, CDR2 SVGIG (reference sequence). The junction had 8 bases not matched to a gene; V was cut back by 1 base and J by 8 bases. This CDR3 has 14 residues. The CDR3, as DNA: TGTGCCTGGAGTGCAATGACCAGCGGGGATGAGCAGTTCTTC. It yields the protein CAWSAMTSGDEQFF.

The genes are TRBV13 and TRBJ1-6; maybe TRBD1 (5 bases). The germline V and J ends were trimmed by 6 bases and 7 bases, with 13 bases remaining between them. The CDR3 has 14 residues. The germline V gene encodes CDR1 PRHDT and CDR2 FYEKMQ (reference sequence). In DNA form, the CDR3 reads TGTGCCAGCAGAATTCAGGGTAGGAATTCACCCCTCCACTTT. It yields the protein CASRIQGRNSPLHF.

V usage is TRBV29-1 and J usage is TRBJ2-2, with D perhaps matching TRBD1 (6 bases). The CDR3 is 13 residues long. V lost 5 bases to trimming and J lost 3 bases, with 10 bases between them. Germline V gene data show CDR1 as SQVTM and CDR2 as ANQGSEA. The CDR3 coding sequence is TGCAGCGTTTGGGACACCTACACCGGGGAGCTGTTTTTT. Amino acid sequence: CSVWDTYTGELFF.